This TCR beta chain was recovered during a study of cytomegalovirus exposure and HLA in healthy donors. The CDR3 runs to 15 residues. Trimming cost V 2 bases and J 4 bases, with 14 bases left between them. Germline CDR1 and CDR2: MNHEY and SVGAGI. 60 Vbeta and 13 Jbeta primers were used in PCR. Here immunoSEQ multiplex PCR was the method, and the copy in TCRdb shows in-frame clones only, minus some. The data show some 150,000 clones, roughly 80% seen once. Sampled while nominally healthy, donors likely had unrecorded immune exposures. The origin of this receptor is a man younger than 40 in good health and CMV-seropositive. The rearrangement joins TRBV6-5 to TRBJ1-2; unclear D gene. The sample comprised PBMCs. The CDR3 DNA follows: TGTGCCAGCAGTTACAGGCAGGCCACCTCCTATGGCTACACCTTC. It is translated as CASSYRQATSYGYTF.